Here is one T cell receptor beta chain with its context. This sample is drawn from a study of blood T cell repertoires in COVID-19. Across the study: Sources were T cells, B-cell-depleted T cells, or PBMCs; the material itself was cDNA or gDNA.

Germline loops: CDR1 SEHNR, CDR2 FQNEAQ (reference sequence). This CDR3 region has 13 residues. V lost 0 bases to trimming and J lost 3 bases, with 5 bases between them. In the authors' workflow: How many nucleated cells were present was estimated from reference gene primer amplification. Only in-frame clones appear in the TCRdb table, and some are missing; sequencing was by immunoSEQ multiplex PCR. V, J and clone size were drawn from that table, and D and trimming were deduced from the DNA. There are about 59,000 clones in the sample; approximately 83% occur only once, and about 4% lies in the top ten.

V usage is TRBV7-9 and J usage is TRBJ1-2; D is perhaps TRBD1 (5 bases). Sequencing was carried out using peripheral blood. The clonotype was recovered from a woman of 80 years or more with acute or convalescent COVID-19. In nucleotides, the CDR3 is TGTGCCAGCAGCTTAGCAGGGGACTATGGCTACACCTTC. It is translated as CASSLAGDYGYTF.